A single sample is the source of the 29 T cell receptor beta chains below, sequenced in a study of shared clonotypes between healthy human individuals. TCRdb's table, derived via immunoSEQ multiplex PCR, lists solely in-frame clones and lacks some. The sample contains some 680,000 clones, approximately 73% of which appear only once. Sequences were obtained from memory CD4+ T cells sorted from blood. Subset given: CD45RA-negative fraction. The receptors stem from a woman aged 30 to 39 in good health.

The V gene is TRBV15, the J gene TRBJ1-1, with 10 bases matching TRBD1. J lost 6 bases, V lost 6 bases, and 7 bases had no gene match. Germline V gene data show CDR1 as LNHNV and CDR2 as YYDKDF (reference sequence). The CDR3 covers 14 residues. The CDR3 is CATSRDRGLSEAFF. CDR3 in DNA: TGTGCCACCAGTAGGGACAGGGGCCTCTCTGAAGCTTTCTTT.

The gene calls are TRBV6-5 and TRBJ2-5; D call uncertain. V was shortened by 6 bases and J by 5 bases, with 7 bases between the two germline ends. The CDR3 has 11 amino acids. The germline CDR1 and CDR2 sequences are MNHEY and SVGAGI. CDR3 residues: CASRRSETQYF. In DNA, the CDR3 is TGTGCCAGCAGACGGAGTGAGACCCAGTACTTC.

This sequence joins TRBV23-1 and TRBJ1-2; tentatively, D is TRBD1 (6 bases). TRBV23-1 is given ORF status, its function remaining uncertain. The CDR3 has 13 residues. V lost 8 bases and J lost 6, with 16 bases in between. Here the CDR3 reads CASGLGGADGYTF. The CDR3 region has the DNA TGCGCCAGCGGCCTTGGGGGCGCTGATGGCTACACCTTC.

Details on this clone: One junction end does not reproduce the germline sequence, and a read error may be involved. The rearrangement links TRBV7-3 to TRBJ2-7; D is ambiguous. The CDR3 has 14 amino acids. Per germline, CDR1 SGHTA and CDR2 FQGTGA. The DNA for the CDR3 is TGTGCCAGCAGTCCTGACTCCTTCTCCCACGAGCAGTACTTC. The encoded protein is CASSPDSFSHEQYF.

The chain is built from TRBV7-2 and TRBJ2-5; D is ambiguous. Judging by the DNA end, TRBJ2-7 fits better; the J call may be wrong. Germline V gene sequence: CDR1 SGHTA, CDR2 FQGNSA. This CDR3 is 13 amino acids long. The CDR3 nucleotides are TGTGCCAGCGGTCGGGCGACCCCCCCCGAGCAGTACTTC. It yields the protein CASGRATPPEQYF.

The chain carries TRBV6-4 and TRBJ2-5; 8 bases map to TRBD1. With 2 bases clipped from V and 4 bases from J, the junction kept 6 bases outside the gene matches. CDR1 and CDR2 from the germline V gene are MRHNA and SNTAGT. The CDR3 loop spans 15 amino acids. CDR3 sequence reads: CASSDVSGGVETQYF. CDR3 DNA: TGTGCCAGCAGTGACGTATCAGGGGGCGTAGAGACCCAGTACTTC.

As to this clone: This sequence may be a read error, since a much larger clone differs from it by one base. At the DNA level, this CDR3 is encoded by other sequences in the same sample as well. This chain joins TRBV28 and TRBJ1-2; D uncertain. The germline V gene encodes CDR1 MDHEN and CDR2 SYDVKM. V was cut by 4 bases and J by 8 bases, with 8 bases left in between. This CDR3 is built from 11 residues. The chain's CDR3 is CASSSGLGYTF. The CDR3 bases are TGTGCCAGCAGTTCCGGGTTAGGCTACACCTTC.

This clone has a handful of counts. This rearrangement joins TRBV30 to TRBJ1-3; D remains ambiguous. Germline V gene lookup returns CDR1 GTSNPN and CDR2 SVGIG (reference sequence). Trimming shortened V by 3 bases and J by 2 bases, and 5 bases separated the two germline ends. This CDR3 is built from 12 residues. Written as DNA, the CDR3 is TGTGCCTGGAGGGCCCCTGGAAACACCATATATTTT. It translates to CAWRAPGNTIYF.

This clone was recorded a few times. The rearrangement joins TRBV30 to TRBJ1-6, with a tentative D call TRBD1 (5 bases). CDR3 length equals 14 residues. The V end was cut by 4 bases, the J end by 6 bases, with 13 bases between. Germline V lookup: CDR1 GTSNPN, CDR2 SVGIG (reference sequence). The CDR3 DNA follows: TGTGCCTGGAATAAGGGGACCGGTAATTCACCCCTCCACTTT. Protein sequence: CAWNKGTGNSPLHF.

The chain combines TRBV2 with TRBJ1-3; no clear D gene. This CDR3 comprises 14 residues. V lost 7 bases, J lost 0 bases, and 10 bases lay in between. In germline, CDR1 is SNHLY, CDR2 FYNNEI. The CDR3 DNA is TGTGCCAGCAATGCATATCTCTCTGGAAACACCATATATTTT. Encoded protein: CASNAYLSGNTIYF.

This clone was observed a few times. This rearrangement joins TRBV7-2 to TRBJ2-7, with D tentatively TRBD1 or TRBD2 (5 bases each). The CDR3 loop spans 14 amino acids. V shed 5 bases and J shed 9 bases, with 20 bases lying between them. Germline V CDR1 and CDR2: SGHTA, FQGNSA. CDR3 DNA sequence: TGTGCCAGCAGCCCCATGGGGGTTGGGGGTGTGCAGTACTTC. Translation gives CASSPMGVGGVQYF.

This rearrangement joins TRBV18 to TRBJ1-5; TRBD1 matches 7 bases. The CDR3 runs 15 residues. Unmatched junction bases numbered 5, after V lost 1 base and J lost 5 bases. The germline V gene encodes CDR1 KGHSH and CDR2 LQKENI. The CDR3 is CASSPQGASHQPQHF. The CDR3 DNA is TGTGCCAGCTCACCACAGGGGGCCTCCCATCAGCCCCAGCATTTT.

Remarks on this clone: At the DNA level, this CDR3 is encoded by other sequences in the same sample as well. The chain combines TRBV15 with TRBJ1-2, with D unresolved. The germline gives CDR1 LNHNV, CDR2 YYDKDF (reference sequence). This CDR3 is built from 13 residues. The V end lost 0 bases, the J end lost 4 bases, and 6 bases lay between the germline ends. The CDR3 DNA reads as TGTGCCACCAGCAGAGAAGTTGGCTATGGCTACACCTTC. Its protein product is CATSREVGYGYTF.

The chain links TRBV10-2 to TRBJ1-6; 10 bases are shared with TRBD1. J lost 10 bases, V lost 7 bases, and 4 bases had no gene match. The CDR3 is 13 amino acids. Looked up from germline, CDR1 is WSHSY and CDR2 is SAAADI. This CDR3 is CASTGTGASPLHF. The DNA for the CDR3 is TGCGCCAGCACTGGGACAGGGGCCTCACCCCTCCACTTT.

The V call is TRBV28, the J call TRBJ2-3; TRBD2 aligns across 12 bases. This CDR3 contains 15 residues. The V gene's germline CDR1 is MDHEN and CDR2 SYDVKM. J gave up 4 bases and V 6 bases, and 5 bases lay outside the gene matches. The CDR3 DNA reads as TGTGCCAGCAGCTCTAGCGGGAGGGAGGCAGATACGCAGTATTTT. Translation: CASSSSGREADTQYF.

The V call is TRBV11-2, the J call TRBJ2-5, with D hard to call. The CDR3 extends over 14 amino acids. CDR1 and CDR2 from the germline V gene are SGHAT and FQNNGV. The V and J ends lost 1 base and 1 base respectively, with 7 bases between them. The CDR3 nucleotides are TGTGCCAGCAGCTTAGGGCATTTCCAAGAGACCCAGTACTTC. It encodes CASSLGHFQETQYF.

With regard to this clone: The same CDR3 can be traced to other DNA sequences in this sample. The chain combines TRBV6-6 with TRBJ1-1; D remains ambiguous. The length of the CDR3 is 13 residues. The V end was cut by 2 bases, the J end by 0 bases, with 4 bases between. The germline CDR1 and CDR2 sequences are MNHNY and SVGAGI (reference sequence). The CDR3 loop reads CASSYAMNTEAFF. The CDR3 coding sequence is TGTGCCAGCAGTTACGCTATGAACACTGAAGCTTTCTTT.

The chain carries TRBV7-2 and TRBJ1-3, with D uncertain. Trimming removed 1 base from V and 0 bases from J, with 7 bases in between. The CDR3 has 15 residues. In germline, CDR1 is SGHTA, CDR2 FQGNSA. CDR3 in amino acids: CASSLGVLSGNTIYF. CDR3 coding DNA: TGTGCCAGCAGCTTAGGGGTCCTCTCTGGAAACACCATATATTTT.

The rearrangement joins TRBV28 to TRBJ2-7; D remains unclear. Per the germline V gene, CDR1 is MDHEN and CDR2 is SYDVKM. The length of the CDR3 is 13 residues. V dropped 10 bases and J dropped 0 bases, with 13 bases sitting between them. The CDR3 DNA sequence: TGTGCCATCCTGGACGGCCACTCCTACGAGCAGTACTTC. The encoded protein is CAILDGHSYEQYF.

This clone was found a few times. The chain is built from TRBV14 and TRBJ1-4; D is perhaps TRBD1 (5 bases). The V end lost 2 bases, the J end lost 8 bases, and 15 bases lay between the germline ends. The germline V gene has CDR1 SGHDN and CDR2 FVKESK. The CDR3 extends over 15 amino acids. DNA for the CDR3: TGTGCCAGCAGCCAAACAGGAGGAATCGACGAAAAACTGTTTTTT. Translation gives CASSQTGGIDEKLFF. The whole variable domain, remainder taken from reference TRBV14 and TRBJ1-4, is EAGVTQFPSHSVIEKGQTVTLRCDPISGHDNLYWYRRVMGKEIKFLLHFVKESKQDESGMPNNRFLAERTGGTYSTLKVQPAELEDSGVYFCASSQTGGIDEKLFFGSGTQLSVL.

This chain links TRBV30 with TRBJ1-1, with unresolved D. The V gene's germline CDR1 is GTSNPN and CDR2 SVGIG (reference sequence). V was pared by 0 bases and J by 6 bases, with 11 bases between. CDR3 length: 13 residues. The CDR3: CAWSVAGISEAFF. In DNA form, the CDR3 reads TGTGCCTGGAGTGTGGCTGGGATTTCTGAAGCTTTCTTT.

J is TRBJ2-5 and V is TRBV18; TRBD1 or TRBD2 may be the D gene (5 bases each). Trimming shortened V by 2 bases and J by 2 bases, and 12 bases separated the two germline ends. This CDR3 is built from 15 residues. Germline V gives CDR1 KGHSH, CDR2 LQKENI. The DNA for the CDR3 is TGTGCCAGCTCACCAAAGGGACGGTCACAAGAGACCCAGTACTTC. Amino acids: CASSPKGRSQETQYF.

The chain has TRBV30 and TRBJ2-3; D remains ambiguous. The CDR3 covers 12 residues. Looked up from germline, CDR1 is GTSNPN and CDR2 is SVGIG (reference sequence). V shed 0 bases and J shed 5 bases, with 6 bases lying between them. Here the CDR3 DNA reads TGTGCCTGGAGTGTATCCGGAGATACGCAGTATTTT. Its translation is CAWSVSGDTQYF.

Of note for this clone: A read error may be the cause here, since a much bigger clone is one base away. The sample has other DNA sequences that encode this CDR3 too. The rearrangement links TRBV6-6 to TRBJ1-1; D remains unclear. Trimming cost V 0 bases and J 0 bases, with 2 bases left between them. CDR1 and CDR2 (germline): MNHNY, SVGAGI (reference sequence). The CDR3 is 13 residues long. DNA of the CDR3: TGTGCCAGCAGTTACTCTATGAACACTGAAGCTTTCTTT. Amino acids: CASSYSMNTEAFF.

This chain links TRBV28 with TRBJ2-7; D is perhaps TRBD1 or TRBD2 (5 bases each). This CDR3 region has 16 residues. Germline V gives CDR1 MDHEN, CDR2 SYDVKM. V was trimmed by 8 bases and J by 2 bases, leaving 22 bases between them. CDR3 loop: CASPLARDPSTYEQYF. In DNA, the CDR3 is TGTGCCAGCCCCTTGGCACGGGACCCGTCTACCTACGAGCAGTACTTC. Filled out from reference TRBV28 and TRBJ2-7, the complete variable domain reads DVKVTQSSRYLVKRTGEKVFLECVQDMDHENMFWYRQDPGLGLRLIYFSYDVKMKEKGDIPEGYSVSREKKERFSLILESASTNQTSMYLCASPLARDPSTYEQYFGPGTRLTVT.

The DNA for the CDR3 is TGTGCCAGCAGTTTTGCAATACGCGGGGGCACTGAAGCTTTCTTT. Encoded protein: CASSFAIRGGTEAFF. The chain uses TRBV6-5 and TRBJ1-1; D may be TRBD1 (5 bases). V lost 4 bases to trimming and J lost 4 bases, with 16 bases between them. The CDR3 consists of 15 residues. Germline CDR1 reads MNHEY; CDR2 reads SVGAGI.

Details on this clone: Additional DNA sequences in this sample encode the identical CDR3. The CDR3 is CASSLGGGPGETQYF. The CDR3 DNA reads TGTGCCAGCAGCTTGGGGGGTGGCCCCGGGGAGACCCAGTACTTC. The rearrangement uses TRBV5-4 and TRBJ2-5, with no clear D. CDR3 size: 15 residues. V was clipped by 0 bases and J by 5 bases, with 14 bases between them. Per the germline V gene, CDR1 is SGHNT and CDR2 is YYREEE (reference sequence).

As to this clone: The same CDR3 can be traced to other DNA sequences in this sample. The chain links TRBV11-3 to TRBJ2-3; D is ambiguous. This CDR3 has 13 amino acids. V was pared by 3 bases and J by 1 base, with 5 bases between. Germline CDR1 reads SGHNT; CDR2 reads YENEEA. CDR3 amino acids: CASSLSGTDTQYF. In DNA form, the CDR3 reads TGTGCCAGCAGCTTGTCAGGCACAGATACGCAGTATTTT.

The V call is TRBV30, the J call TRBJ2-3, with D perhaps matching TRBD1 (5 bases). V lost 8 bases to trimming and J lost 5 bases, with 23 bases between them. The CDR3 is made up of 15 amino acids. The germline V gene encodes CDR1 GTSNPN and CDR2 SVGIG (reference sequence). The CDR3 DNA is TGTGCCGGAAGGAATTGGGGCCAGGCCCGAGATACGCAGTATTTT. Its translation: CAGRNWGQARDTQYF. Variable domain in full (rest from reference TRBV30 and TRBJ2-3): SQTIHQWPATLVQPVGSPLSLECTVEGTSNPNLYWYRQAAGRGLQLLFYSVGIGQISSEVPQNLSASRPQDRQFILSSKKLLLSDSGFYLCAGRNWGQARDTQYFGPGTRLTVL.